The 28 T cell receptor beta chains below were found in one sample sequenced in a study of blood T cell repertoires in COVID-19. Here immunoSEQ multiplex PCR was the method, and the copy in TCRdb shows in-frame clones only, minus some. The sample carries approximately 440,000 clones, less than 95% recorded once. Sequenced input: PBMCs or T cells enriched from blood (not recorded which). The receptors come from a man between 18 and 29 years old who had recovered from COVID-19.

This clone has more than one count but fewer than ten. The rearrangement uses TRBV14 and TRBJ1-2; D remains unclear. V was cut by 4 bases and J by 4 bases, with 10 bases left in between. Germline CDR1 reads SGHDN; CDR2 reads FVKESK. The CDR3 runs 13 residues. The CDR3 loop is CASSPLPGYGYTF. The CDR3 DNA reads TGTGCCAGCAGCCCACTACCGGGCTATGGCTACACCTTC.

The gene calls are TRBV5-1 and TRBJ2-5; TRBD1 agrees at 9 bases. The CDR3 is made up of 16 amino acids. The germline V gene has CDR1 SGHRS and CDR2 YFSETQ. V lost 9 bases to trimming and J lost 2 bases; unmatched junction nucleotides: 14. The CDR3 sequence is CAMPTPGQGPQETQYF. In nucleotides, the CDR3 is TGCGCCATGCCAACTCCGGGACAGGGACCGCAAGAGACCCAGTACTTC.

J is TRBJ1-3 and V is TRBV11-2, with 8 bases fitting TRBD1. CDR1 is SGHAT, CDR2 FQNNGV, per germline. The CDR3 spans 15 residues. V trimming: 2 bases; J trimming: 3 bases; junction bases outside the gene matches: 3. The CDR3 sequence: CASSLFRGLGNTIYF. CDR3 in DNA: TGTGCCAGCAGCTTATTCAGGGGGCTTGGAAACACCATATATTTT.

The V gene is TRBV2, the J gene TRBJ1-2, with D unclear. V lost 0 bases and J 6 bases, leaving 17 bases between the germline ends. Germline-derived CDR1 and CDR2 are SNHLY and FYNNEI. The CDR3 is 16 residues long. This chain's CDR3 is CASSEARGGFSHGYTF. CDR3 bases: TGTGCCAGCAGTGAAGCGCGTGGAGGGTTTTCCCATGGCTACACCTTC.

The chain couples TRBV11-3 to TRBJ1-1, with a weak D call TRBD1 (6 bases). CDR1 and CDR2 (germline): SGHNT, YENEEA. The CDR3 consists of 15 residues. Trimming removed 2 bases at V and 1 base at J, with 11 bases between. CDR3 DNA: TGTGCCAGCAGCTTATTTTCGACAGGGAACACTGAAGCTTTCTTT. It codes for CASSLFSTGNTEAFF.

As DNA, the CDR3 is TGTGCCACCAGTGCCGCACGACAGACCAATGAGCAGTTCTTC. Amino acids: CATSAARQTNEQFF. The J gene is TRBJ2-1, the V gene TRBV24-1; a weak D match, TRBD1 (5 bases). The CDR3 totals 14 residues. The V end lost 5 bases, the J end lost 6 bases, and 13 bases lay between the germline ends. In germline, CDR1 is KGHDR, CDR2 SFDVKD.

This clone was picked up one time. CDR3 region: CASIDRYGTSAYEQYF. In DNA, the CDR3 is TGTGCCAGCATCGACAGATACGGGACTAGCGCCTACGAGCAGTACTTC. The genes are TRBV27 and TRBJ2-7; 10 nucleotides line up with TRBD2. V lost 7 bases to trimming and J lost 2 bases; unmatched junction nucleotides: 11. Germline V gene data show CDR1 as MNHEY and CDR2 as SMNVEV (reference sequence). The CDR3 totals 16 residues.

The gene calls are TRBV9 and TRBJ2-2; 9 positions agree with TRBD2. The CDR3 sequence is 15 residues long. CDR1 SGDLS and CDR2 YYNGEE come from the germline V gene. The ends lost 4 bases at V and 3 bases at J; junction bases unmatched: 4. The CDR3 nucleotides are TGTGCCAGCAGCCCGACTAGCGGATACACCGGGGAGCTGTTTTTT. It codes for CASSPTSGYTGELFF.

The chain employs TRBV2 and TRBJ1-5; no reliable D call. The CDR3 has 16 amino acids. V lost 8 bases to trimming and J lost 3 bases, with 20 bases between them. Germline CDR1 SNHLY, CDR2 FYNNEI. CDR3 sequence reads: CASSKGVLGANQPQHF. The DNA of the CDR3 is TGTGCCAGCTCGAAAGGAGTATTAGGAGCCAATCAGCCCCAGCATTTT.

This clone was counted once. The chain recombines TRBV25-1 with TRBJ1-2; D is ambiguous. The CDR3 loop spans 16 amino acids. Germline-derived CDR1 and CDR2 are MGHDK and SYGVNS. The V end lost 2 bases, the J end lost 8 bases, and 21 bases lay between the germline ends. In nucleotides, the CDR3 is TGTGCCAGCAGTGAACCGACAACTCTCTCTTCCCGGGGCTACACCTTC. Protein sequence: CASSEPTTLSSRGYTF.

This chain connects TRBV11-3 to TRBJ1-1; possible D gene TRBD1, 5 bases. Germline CDR1 reads SGHNT; CDR2 reads YENEEA. The V end was cut by 1 base, the J end by 7 bases, with 19 bases between. CDR3 length: 16 amino acids. DNA for the CDR3: TGTGCCAGCAGCTTAGCGTCGCAGGGTTATGATAGTGAAGCTTTCTTT. It yields the protein CASSLASQGYDSEAFF.

This chain links TRBV28 with TRBJ1-5; 7 nucleotides match TRBD1. The V segment lost 7 bases and the J segment 2 bases; nucleotides outside the gene matches: 11. Germline assignment: CDR1 MDHEN and CDR2 SYDVKM. The CDR3 is 16 amino acids. The CDR3 reads CASTSQGGLGNQPQHF. In DNA form, the CDR3 reads TGTGCCAGCACCTCTCAAGGGGGCTTGGGCAATCAGCCCCAGCATTTT.

The rearrangement uses TRBV11-2 and TRBJ2-4; 8 bases fit TRBD1. CDR3 length: 16 residues. Trimming cost V 5 bases and J 3 bases; bases outside gene matches: 9. Germline V CDR1 and CDR2: SGHAT, FQNNGV. The DNA of the CDR3 is TGTGCCAGCAGCCCAGGACAGGGAAAGAACAAAAACATTCAGTACTTC. Translation: CASSPGQGKNKNIQYF.

J is TRBJ2-5 and V is TRBV7-3; TRBD1 might be the D (6 bases). CDR3 size: 16 residues. Germline CDR1 SGHTA, CDR2 FQGTGA. Trimming left V 6 bases short and J 1 base short, with 18 bases between. CDR3 DNA: TGTGCCAGCAGGACCCAGGGGCTTAGGATCCAAGAGACCCAGTACTTC. Translation gives CASRTQGLRIQETQYF.

The chain is built from TRBV18 and TRBJ2-2, with a tentative D call TRBD2 (5 bases). Trimming stripped 3 bases from V and 1 base from J, with 6 bases between. CDR3 length: 14 residues. The V gene's germline CDR1 is KGHSH and CDR2 LQKENI. The CDR3 nucleotides are TGTGCCAGCTCACCCGGACTGAACACCGGGGAGCTGTTTTTT. Amino acids: CASSPGLNTGELFF.

The chain carries TRBV10-1 and TRBJ2-1; D ambiguous. The V and J ends lost 0 bases and 5 bases respectively, with 5 bases between them. CDR1 and CDR2 from the germline V gene are WNHNN and SYGVQD (reference sequence). The CDR3 has 13 residues. In nucleotides, the CDR3 is TGCGCCAGCAGTGAGTCATTAGACAATGAGCAGTTCTTC. This encodes CASSESLDNEQFF.

V and J are TRBV13 and TRBJ1-1, with a possible D match to TRBD1 (5 bases). CDR1 and CDR2 (germline): PRHDT, FYEKMQ (reference sequence). The length of the CDR3 is 13 residues. V was cut by 0 bases and J by 7 bases, with 9 bases left in between. The CDR3 region is CASSLGQVDEAFF. The CDR3 DNA follows: TGTGCCAGCAGCTTAGGACAGGTTGATGAAGCTTTCTTT.

This rearrangement joins TRBV19 to TRBJ2-7, with D possibly matching TRBD1 (5 bases). Trimming stripped 4 bases from V and 2 bases from J, with 12 bases between. The CDR3 sequence is 14 residues long. In germline, CDR1 is LNHDA, CDR2 SQIVND (reference sequence). The CDR3 spells CASSSRQTTYEQYF. The DNA for the CDR3 is TGTGCCAGTAGTAGTCGACAGACCACCTACGAGCAGTACTTC.

The chain recombines TRBV5-4 with TRBJ2-7; 7 bases align to TRBD2. V was pared by 4 bases and J by 0 bases, with 4 bases of the junction left unmatched. Germline V gene sequence: CDR1 SGHNT, CDR2 YYREEE (reference sequence). CDR3 length equals 14 residues. CDR3 residues: CASSVRTSSYEQYF. For the CDR3, the DNA is TGTGCCAGCAGCGTCCGGACTAGCTCCTACGAGCAGTACTTC.

The chain is built from TRBV27 and TRBJ2-7, with 7 bases fitting TRBD1. The V gene's germline CDR1 is MNHEY and CDR2 SMNVEV (reference sequence). CDR3 size: 17 residues. Trimming took 5 bases from V and 3 from J; bases not matched to a gene: 16. In DNA, the CDR3 is TGTGCCAGCAGTCTCCCAGGGGGTAGGGGGAGCGGCTACGAGCAGTACTTC. It encodes CASSLPGGRGSGYEQYF.

J is TRBJ2-3 and V is TRBV5-5, with 9 bases lining up with TRBD2. Unmatched junction bases numbered 10, after V lost 4 bases and J lost 1 base. Germline values: CDR1 SGHKS, CDR2 YYEKEE (reference sequence). CDR3 length: 17 residues. The CDR3 DNA reads TGTGCCAGCAGCCCCTCCCCTAGCGGGATAGGCACAGATACGCAGTATTTT. It codes for CASSPSPSGIGTDTQYF.

CDR3 DNA: TGTGCCAGCAAGGCAGGGGGGTATTGGGGCAATCAGCCCCAGCATTTT. Amino acids: CASKAGGYWGNQPQHF. V is TRBV28 and J is TRBJ1-5; 7 bases line up with TRBD1. Germline V lookup: CDR1 MDHEN, CDR2 SYDVKM. V lost 7 bases, J lost 2 bases, and 11 bases stayed unmatched. The CDR3 is made up of 16 amino acids.

The chain carries TRBV7-2 and TRBJ1-2; D call uncertain. This CDR3 has 13 amino acids. With 1 base removed from V and 10 bases from J, the gap between germline ends came to 13 bases. Germline CDR1 SGHTA, CDR2 FQGNSA. DNA of the CDR3: TGTGCCAGCAGCTTAGTTTTGAGTCACGACTACACCTTC. Its protein is CASSLVLSHDYTF.

The chain is built from TRBV18 and TRBJ1-1; D is unclear. With 1 base removed from V and 5 bases from J, the gap between germline ends came to 20 bases. CDR3 length: 17 amino acids. CDR1 KGHSH and CDR2 LQKENI come from the germline V gene. The CDR3 sequence is CASSPRPLDSVWTEAFF. The CDR3 nucleotides are TGTGCCAGCTCACCACGTCCCCTCGATTCGGTGTGGACTGAAGCTTTCTTT. The full variable domain, with the rest looked up from reference TRBV18 and TRBJ1-1, is NAGVMQNPRHLVRRRGQEARLRCSPMKGHSHVYWYRQLPEEGLKFMVYLQKENIIDESGMPKERFSAEFPKEGPSILRIQQVVRGDSAAYFCASSPRPLDSVWTEAFFGQGTRLTVV.

This chain connects TRBV28 to TRBJ1-4, with TRBD1 matching 9 bases. J gave up 6 bases and V 2 bases, and 4 bases lay outside the gene matches. Germline V gene lookup returns CDR1 MDHEN and CDR2 SYDVKM. CDR3 size: 15 residues. Here the CDR3 reads CASSLVGQGYEKLFF. CDR3 in DNA: TGTGCCAGCAGTTTAGTAGGACAGGGGTATGAAAAACTGTTTTTT.

The chain combines TRBV9 with TRBJ1-2; TRBD1 agrees at 9 bases. The CDR3 loop spans 14 amino acids. Germline CDR1 SGDLS, CDR2 YYNGEE. With V trimmed by 5 bases and J by 8 bases, 10 bases remained unmatched. CDR3 sequence reads: CASRRGQGVAGYTF. CDR3 sequence (DNA): TGTGCCAGCAGGAGGGGACAGGGAGTCGCCGGCTACACCTTC.

In DNA form, the CDR3 reads TGTGCCGGACTGGAGGATTCCTATAATTCACCCCTCCACTTT. Encoded protein: CAGLEDSYNSPLHF. The V gene is TRBV24-1, the J gene TRBJ1-6, with D unclear. Trimming stripped 12 bases from V and 1 base from J, with 12 bases between. The CDR3 is 14 amino acids. Germline V lookup: CDR1 KGHDR, CDR2 SFDVKD.

The rearrangement uses TRBV7-9 and TRBJ2-3, with D tentatively TRBD2 (6 bases). Germline CDR1 SEHNR, CDR2 FQNEAQ (reference sequence). The CDR3 has 16 residues. The V end was cut by 3 bases, the J end by 0 bases, with 13 bases between. The CDR3 DNA reads TGTGCCAGCAGCTTTAGTAGCGGAACTAGCACAGATACGCAGTATTTT. Translated, it gives CASSFSSGTSTDTQYF.